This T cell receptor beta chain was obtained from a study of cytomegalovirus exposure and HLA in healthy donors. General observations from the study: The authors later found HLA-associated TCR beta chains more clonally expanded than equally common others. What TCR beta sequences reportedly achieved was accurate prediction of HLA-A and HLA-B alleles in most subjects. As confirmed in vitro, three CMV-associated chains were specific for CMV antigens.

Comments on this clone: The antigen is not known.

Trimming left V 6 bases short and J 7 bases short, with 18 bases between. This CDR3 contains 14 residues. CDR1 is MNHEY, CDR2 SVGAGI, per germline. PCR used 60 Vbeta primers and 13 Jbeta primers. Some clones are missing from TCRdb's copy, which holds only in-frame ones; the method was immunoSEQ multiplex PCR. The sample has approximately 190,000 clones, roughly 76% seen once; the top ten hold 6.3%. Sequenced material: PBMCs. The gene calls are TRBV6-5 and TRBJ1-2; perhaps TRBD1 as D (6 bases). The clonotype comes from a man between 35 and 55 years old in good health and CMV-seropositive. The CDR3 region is CASSHRTETRGYTF. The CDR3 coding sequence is TGTGCCAGCAGCCACCGGACAGAAACTCGTGGCTACACCTTC.